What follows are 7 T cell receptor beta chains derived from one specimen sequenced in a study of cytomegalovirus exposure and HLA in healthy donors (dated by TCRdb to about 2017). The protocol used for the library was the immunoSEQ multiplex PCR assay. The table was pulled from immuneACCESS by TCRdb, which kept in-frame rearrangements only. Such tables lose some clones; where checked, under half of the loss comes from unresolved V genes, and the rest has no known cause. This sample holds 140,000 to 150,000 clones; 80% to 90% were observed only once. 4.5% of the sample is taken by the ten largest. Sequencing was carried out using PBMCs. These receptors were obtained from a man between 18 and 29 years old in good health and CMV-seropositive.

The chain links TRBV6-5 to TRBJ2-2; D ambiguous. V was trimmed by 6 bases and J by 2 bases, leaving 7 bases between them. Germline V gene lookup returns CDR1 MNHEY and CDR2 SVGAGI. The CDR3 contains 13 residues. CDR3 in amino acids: CASRAVNTGELFF. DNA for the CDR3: TGTGCCAGCAGGGCCGTAAACACCGGGGAGCTGTTTTTT.

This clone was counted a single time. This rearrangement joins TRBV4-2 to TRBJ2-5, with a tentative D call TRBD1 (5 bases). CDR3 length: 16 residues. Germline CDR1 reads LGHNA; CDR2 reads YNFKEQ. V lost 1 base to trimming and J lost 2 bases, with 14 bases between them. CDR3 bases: TGTGCCAGCAGCCAAGCTCGAGGCCAGGGACAAGAGACCCAGTACTTC. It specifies CASSQARGQGQETQYF.

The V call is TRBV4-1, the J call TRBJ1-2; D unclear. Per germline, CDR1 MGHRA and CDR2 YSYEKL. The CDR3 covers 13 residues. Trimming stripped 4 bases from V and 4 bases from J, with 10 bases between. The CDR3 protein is CASSPTPGYGYTF. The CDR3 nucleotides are TGCGCCAGCAGCCCGACACCAGGCTATGGCTACACCTTC.

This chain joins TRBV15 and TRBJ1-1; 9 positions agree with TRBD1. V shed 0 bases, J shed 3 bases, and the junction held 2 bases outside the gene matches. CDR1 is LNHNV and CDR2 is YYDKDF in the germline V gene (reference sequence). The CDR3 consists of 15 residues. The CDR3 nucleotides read TGTGCCACCAGCAGAGAATGGACAGGGGACACTGAAGCTTTCTTT. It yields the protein CATSREWTGDTEAFF.

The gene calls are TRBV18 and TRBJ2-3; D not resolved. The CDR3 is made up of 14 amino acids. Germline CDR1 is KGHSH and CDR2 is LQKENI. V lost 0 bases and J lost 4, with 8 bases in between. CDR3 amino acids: CASSPPPVADTQYF. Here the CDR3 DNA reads TGTGCCAGCTCACCACCTCCAGTTGCAGATACGCAGTATTTT.

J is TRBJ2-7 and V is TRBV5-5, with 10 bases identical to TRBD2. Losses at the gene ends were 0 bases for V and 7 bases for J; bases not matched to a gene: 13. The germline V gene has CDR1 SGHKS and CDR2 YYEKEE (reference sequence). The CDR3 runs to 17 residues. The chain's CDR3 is CASSLAVGLAGVKEQYF. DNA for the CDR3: TGTGCCAGCAGCTTGGCCGTCGGGCTAGCGGGAGTTAAAGAGCAGTACTTC. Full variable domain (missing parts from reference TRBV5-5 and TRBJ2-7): DAGVTQSPTHLIKTRGQQVTLRCSPISGHKSVSWYQQVLGQGPQFIFQYYEKEERGRGNFPDRFSARQFPNYSSELNVNALLLGDSALYLCASSLAVGLAGVKEQYFGPGTRLTVT.

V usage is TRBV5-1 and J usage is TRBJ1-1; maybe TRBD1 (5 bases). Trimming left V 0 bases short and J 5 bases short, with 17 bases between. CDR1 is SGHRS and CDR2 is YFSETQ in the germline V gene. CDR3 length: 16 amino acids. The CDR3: CASSLGWGDKGTEAFF. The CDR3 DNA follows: TGCGCCAGCAGCTTGGGATGGGGGGATAAGGGAACTGAAGCTTTCTTT.